Each of the 15 T cell receptor beta chains below was sequenced from the same sample in a study of OX40 agonist ivuxolimab in advanced cancers. TCRdb keeps only in-frame clones here, not all; method: immunoSEQ multiplex PCR. The sample yields about 62,000 clones, 65% to 85% seen once. The input for sequencing was CD4+ or CD8+ T cells sorted from blood, taken in a trial of the OX40 agonist ivuxolimab. The receptors originated from an adult with an advanced solid tumor such as melanoma, head and neck, liver or kidney cancer.

The V and J genes are TRBV2 and TRBJ1-5; D not resolved. The CDR3 runs 14 residues. Trimming cost V 6 bases and J 8 bases, with 17 bases left between them. Germline CDR1 SNHLY, CDR2 FYNNEI. Here the CDR3 reads CASSEGLHLEPQHF. The CDR3 nucleotides are TGTGCCAGCAGCGAGGGCCTACACCTGGAGCCCCAGCATTTT.

The chain carries TRBV9 and TRBJ2-3; tentative D call: TRBD2 (6 bases). Trimming removed 4 bases at V and 6 bases at J, with 21 bases between. The CDR3 is 16 amino acids. In germline, CDR1 is SGDLS, CDR2 YYNGEE. CDR3: CASSPSRTISSDTQYF. In DNA, the CDR3 is TGTGCCAGCAGCCCCTCAAGGACTATCAGTTCGGATACGCAGTATTTT.

This rearrangement joins TRBV6-5 to TRBJ1-1; D is uncertain. Germline lookup yields CDR1 MNHEY and CDR2 SVGAGI. V was clipped by 6 bases and J by 0 bases, with 14 bases between them. This CDR3 region has 15 residues. CDR3 DNA sequence: TGTGCCAGCAGCACCCGAGGCGGGCTGAACACTGAAGCTTTCTTT. This translates into CASSTRGGLNTEAFF.

The rearrangement uses TRBV18 and TRBJ1-1; 8 bases map to TRBD1. The CDR3 extends over 14 amino acids. In germline, CDR1 is KGHSH, CDR2 LQKENI. With V trimmed by 5 bases and J by 7 bases, 9 bases remained unmatched. CDR3 sequence reads: CASSAGQGFSEAFF. In DNA, the CDR3 is TGTGCCAGCTCAGCTGGACAGGGTTTCAGTGAAGCTTTCTTT.

The rearrangement links TRBV18 to TRBJ2-1; the D is unclear. V was clipped by 0 bases and J by 0 bases, with 18 bases between them. CDR1 and CDR2 (germline): KGHSH, LQKENI. The CDR3 spans 19 residues. The CDR3 coding sequence is TGTGCCAGCTCACCACCTTACTATCCCGGGTTTGGCTCCTACAATGAGCAGTTCTTC. The encoded protein is CASSPPYYPGFGSYNEQFF.

V usage is TRBV11-1 and J usage is TRBJ2-3; 9 nucleotides align to TRBD1. Germline lookup yields CDR1 SGHAT and CDR2 FQDESV (reference sequence). CDR3 length: 15 residues. With V trimmed by 4 bases and J by 4 bases, 6 bases remained unmatched. The CDR3 sequence: CASSSRRDRADTQYF. Here the CDR3 DNA reads TGTGCCAGCAGCTCTCGCCGGGACAGGGCAGATACGCAGTATTTT.

This sequence joins TRBV5-1 and TRBJ1-2; D gene ambiguous. Looked up from germline, CDR1 is SGHRS and CDR2 is YFSETQ. This CDR3 region has 13 residues. The germline V and J ends were trimmed by 4 bases and 1 base, with 8 bases remaining between them. The CDR3 DNA reads as TGCGCCAGCAGCGCCGGACTTAACTATGGCTACACCTTC. This translates into CASSAGLNYGYTF.

The chain links TRBV7-2 to TRBJ1-2; D is ambiguous. The length of the CDR3 is 17 residues. Germline CDR1 reads SGHTA; CDR2 reads FQGNSA. V was pared by 4 bases and J by 0 bases, with 18 bases between. CDR3 nucleotides: TGTGCCAGCAGCTCTGGATTGACCGGCGGCGCTAACTATGGCTACACCTTC. Translated, it gives CASSSGLTGGANYGYTF.

The genes are TRBV4-3 and TRBJ1-2, with a weak D call TRBD1 (5 bases). V dropped 1 base and J dropped 7 bases, with 16 bases sitting between them. This CDR3 has 15 residues. Germline loops: CDR1 LGHNA, CDR2 YSLEER. CDR3 DNA sequence: TGCGCCAGCAGCCAAGGACCGGGGGGGTTCGGTGGCTACACCTTC. As protein: CASSQGPGGFGGYTF.

The CDR3 DNA is TGTGCCATCAGTGAGTCGGGGACGGCTTCCTACGAGCAGTACTTC. Residues: CAISESGTASYEQYF. The chain uses TRBV10-3 and TRBJ2-7; the D gene could be TRBD1 or TRBD2 (5 bases each). V lost 0 bases to trimming and J lost 1 base, with 10 bases between them. CDR3 length: 15 residues. Germline V gene sequence: CDR1 ENHRY, CDR2 SYGVKD.

The genes are TRBV7-6 and TRBJ1-1; D ambiguous. V was trimmed by 4 bases and J by 4 bases, leaving 13 bases between them. The germline V gene encodes CDR1 SGHVS and CDR2 FNYEAQ. The CDR3 is 14 residues long. The chain's CDR3 is CASSSNGRFTEAFF. The CDR3 bases are TGTGCCAGCAGCTCGAATGGACGGTTCACTGAAGCTTTCTTT.

The V call is TRBV5-1, the J call TRBJ1-1, with D possibly TRBD1 on 5 matching bases. This CDR3 has 15 residues. CDR1 and CDR2 (germline): SGHRS, YFSETQ. V lost 0 bases to trimming and J lost 4 bases, with 13 bases between them. CDR3 in amino acids: CASSLETRGSTEAFF. The CDR3 DNA follows: TGCGCCAGCAGCTTGGAGACTCGGGGGAGCACTGAAGCTTTCTTT. Full variable domain (remainder filled in from reference TRBV5-1 and TRBJ1-1): KAGVTQTPRYLIKTRGQQVTLSCSPISGHRSVSWYQQTPGQGLQFLFEYFSETQRNKGNFPGRFSGRQFSNSRSEMNVSTLELGDSALYLCASSLETRGSTEAFFGQGTRLTVV.

J is TRBJ1-5 and V is TRBV30; 7 bases match TRBD1. CDR1 is GTSNPN, CDR2 SVGIG, per germline (reference sequence). The CDR3 has 13 residues. Germline trimming cut 2 bases from V and 7 bases from J; bases unmatched to any gene: 5. CDR3 region: CAWSTQGDQPQHF. The DNA for the CDR3 is TGTGCCTGGAGTACGCAGGGGGACCAGCCCCAGCATTTT. Full variable domain (rest looked up from reference TRBV30 and TRBJ1-5): SQTIHQWPATLVQPVGSPLSLECTVEGTSNPNLYWYRQAAGRGLQLLFYSVGIGQISSEVPQNLSASRPQDRQFILSSKKLLLSDSGFYLCAWSTQGDQPQHFGDGTRLSIL.

This rearrangement joins TRBV5-1 to TRBJ2-2; TRBD2 matches 11 bases. This CDR3 comprises 15 residues. CDR1 is SGHRS and CDR2 is YFSETQ in the germline V gene. With V trimmed by 7 bases and J by 5 bases, 7 bases remained unmatched. The CDR3 protein is CASSVSSGGTGELFF. The DNA for the CDR3 is TGCGCCAGCTCCGTATCTAGCGGGGGGACCGGGGAGCTGTTTTTT. Drawing the rest from reference TRBV5-1 and TRBJ2-2, the complete variable domain is KAGVTQTPRYLIKTRGQQVTLSCSPISGHRSVSWYQQTPGQGLQFLFEYFSETQRNKGNFPGRFSGRQFSNSRSEMNVSTLELGDSALYLCASSVSSGGTGELFFGEGSRLTVL.

This chain joins TRBV5-6 and TRBJ1-6; D possibly corresponds to TRBD1 (6 bases). The CDR3 is made up of 16 amino acids. Trimming took 4 bases from V and 1 from J, leaving 12 bases between them. Germline V gene lookup returns CDR1 SGHDT and CDR2 YYEEEE. Here the CDR3 reads CASSGGGFSYNSPLHF. The DNA for the CDR3 is TGTGCCAGCAGCGGAGGGGGGTTTTCCTATAATTCACCCCTCCACTTT.